This passage covers 24 T cell receptor beta chains from one sample sequenced in a study of T cells in Graves' hyperthyroidism and ophthalmopathy. RNA transcripts yielded amplified TCR beta CDR3 regions. A first-round RT-PCR of the TCR CDR3 used the HTBI primer set. One entry per CDR3 protein, called by TCRdb with MiXCR from the multiplex PCR reads. The repertoire holds about 360,000 distinct CDR3 sequences, with 13% as singletons. The source material was blood. These receptors originate from a woman aged 18-29 years with Graves' hyperthyroidism.

The chain carries TRBV3-1 and TRBJ2-1; weak D call: TRBD2 (6 bases). Trimming shortened V by 7 bases and J by 0 bases, and 13 bases separated the two germline ends. Germline V gene sequence: CDR1 LGHDT, CDR2 YNNKEL (reference sequence). The CDR3 sequence is 15 residues long. CDR3 coding DNA: TGTGCCAGCAACCGGGACGGGAGCTCCTACAATGAGCAGTTCTTC. Residues: CASNRDGSSYNEQFF.

This clonotype was found many times. The chain couples TRBV7-2 to TRBJ1-4, with 9 bases matching TRBD1. This CDR3 region has 15 residues. Germline CDR1 reads SGHTA; CDR2 reads FQGNSA. Unmatched junction bases numbered 7, after V lost 5 bases and J lost 6 bases. The CDR3 region is CASSPTGQGYEKLFF. Written as DNA, the CDR3 is TGTGCCAGCAGCCCGACGGGACAGGGTTATGAAAAACTGTTTTTT.

The sample holds many counts of this clonotype. The DNA of the CDR3 is TGTGCCAGCAGTAAAGAGGCGGGAGTCGGCGGGGAGACCCAGTACTTC. Translation: CASSKEAGVGGETQYF. The chain links TRBV6-1 to TRBJ2-5; 7 nucleotides agree with TRBD2. Per germline, CDR1 MNHNS and CDR2 SASEGT. V lost 5 bases and J lost 5; bases outside the gene matches: 14. This CDR3 has 16 amino acids.

This clonotype was picked up many times. The rearrangement uses TRBV28 and TRBJ2-7; D is uncertain. Trimming left V 4 bases short and J 3 bases short, with 13 bases between. This CDR3 is 14 amino acids long. Germline V lookup: CDR1 MDHEN, CDR2 SYDVKM. The DNA of the CDR3 is TGTGCCAGCAGTTCATTCGGTGCGTACTACGAGCAGTACTTC. Encoded protein: CASSSFGAYYEQYF.

A note on this clonotype: A single base separates this from a much larger clone, so it may be a read error. The V gene is TRBV12-3 or TRBV12-4, the J gene TRBJ1-4; tentatively, D is TRBD1 (5 bases). The CDR3 has 15 residues. CDR3 in amino acids: CASSPAQGLNEELFF. The CDR3 bases are TGTGCCAGCAGTCCCGCTCAGGGACTGAATGAAGAACTGTTTTTT.

This clonotype was picked up a small number of times. This chain links TRBV5-5 with TRBJ1-2, with D maybe TRBD1 (6 bases). The V and J ends lost 4 bases and 3 bases respectively, with 13 bases between them. Germline V lookup: CDR1 SGHKS, CDR2 YYEKEE (reference sequence). There are 14 residues in the CDR3. CDR3 residues: CASSIPRTDYGYTF. The CDR3 DNA reads TGTGCCAGCAGCATACCGAGGACAGACTATGGCTACACCTTC.

This clonotype was picked up many times. The V gene is TRBV20-1, the J gene TRBJ2-6; D uncertain. Germline CDR1 is DFQATT and CDR2 is SNEGSKA (reference sequence). The germline V and J ends were trimmed by 5 bases and 0 bases, with 11 bases remaining between them. The CDR3 has 15 residues. CDR3 residues: CSAPPPSSGANVLTF. The CDR3 nucleotides read TGCAGTGCTCCCCCACCATCCTCTGGGGCCAACGTCCTGACTTTC.

This clonotype was observed many times. For the CDR3, the DNA is TGTGCCAGCAGTCCCGCACGGAGTCAAGAGACCCAGTACTTC. Translating it yields CASSPARSQETQYF. The gene calls are TRBV12-3 or TRBV12-4 and TRBJ2-5; D gene ambiguous. The CDR3 is made up of 14 amino acids. V was shortened by 5 bases and J by 2 bases, with 12 bases between the two germline ends.

This clonotype was seen ten or more times. The V call is TRBV3-1, the J call TRBJ1-6, with D possibly being TRBD1 (6 bases). The CDR3 is made up of 14 amino acids. The germline V gene has CDR1 LGHDT and CDR2 YNNKEL (reference sequence). With 4 bases removed from V and 8 bases from J, the gap between germline ends came to 12 bases. CDR3 coding DNA: TGTGCCAGCAGCCCGGACAGAAGGTATTCACCCCTCCACTTT. Its protein product is CASSPDRRYSPLHF.

This clonotype has at least ten counts. This rearrangement joins TRBV6-1 to TRBJ2-7; D perhaps matches TRBD1 (6 bases). Trimming removed 2 bases at V and 3 bases at J, with 8 bases between. In germline, CDR1 is MNHNS, CDR2 SASEGT. This CDR3 has 13 residues. The CDR3 region is CASSERDIYEQYF. CDR3 nucleotide sequence: TGTGCCAGCAGTGAAAGGGACATCTACGAGCAGTACTTC.

The table lists this clonotype with a few counts. V and J are TRBV6-1 and TRBJ1-1; a weak D match, TRBD1 (6 bases). The CDR3 contains 15 residues. Germline V gene data show CDR1 as MNHNS and CDR2 as SASEGT. Deletions cut 6 bases from V and 0 bases from J, with 14 bases between. CDR3 bases: TGTGCCAGCAGAGACGCGGGGGCCTTGAACACTGAAGCTTTCTTT. It encodes CASRDAGALNTEAFF.

This clonotype was observed at least ten times. J is TRBJ1-1 and V is TRBV24-1; no clear D gene. CDR1 is KGHDR, CDR2 SFDVKD, per germline. This CDR3 has 12 amino acids. Trimming removed 6 bases from V and 2 bases from J, with 6 bases in between. CDR3 sequence: CATSNGNTEAFF. CDR3 DNA: TGTGCCACCAGTAATGGAAACACTGAAGCTTTCTTT.

This clonotype was found many times. The genes are TRBV3-1 and TRBJ1-2; D is undetermined. The CDR3 consists of 13 residues. V was pared by 0 bases and J by 9 bases, with 11 bases between. The germline V gene has CDR1 LGHDT and CDR2 YNNKEL (reference sequence). The chain's CDR3 is CASSQDYTDCYTF. In DNA, the CDR3 is TGTGCCAGCAGCCAAGATTACACAGATTGCTACACCTTC.

This clonotype was seen at least ten times. This rearrangement joins TRBV28 to TRBJ2-5, with no clear D. The germline CDR1 and CDR2 sequences are MDHEN and SYDVKM. The CDR3 is 16 amino acids. V lost 6 bases to trimming and J lost 3 bases, with 20 bases between them. CDR3 sequence: CASSNLRASGEETQYF. The CDR3 DNA follows: TGTGCCAGCAGCAATCTTCGGGCCTCCGGCGAAGAGACCCAGTACTTC.

In this sample, this clonotype turned up many times. This sequence joins TRBV28 and TRBJ2-1; possible D gene TRBD2, 5 bases. With 7 bases removed from V and 7 bases from J, the gap between germline ends came to 11 bases. The germline CDR1 and CDR2 sequences are MDHEN and SYDVKM. This CDR3 is built from 12 residues. The CDR3 nucleotides are TGTGCCAGCACGCGGGCGAGGAATGAGCAGTTCTTC. This sequence encodes CASTRARNEQFF.

The sample holds a few counts of this clonotype. This chain connects TRBV29-1 to TRBJ1-2, with TRBD1 identical over 8 bases. Germline V lookup: CDR1 SQVTM, CDR2 ANQGSEA. J gave up 3 bases and V 6 bases, and 3 bases lay outside the gene matches. The CDR3 runs 12 residues. The CDR3: CSVQGADYGYTF. The CDR3 DNA is TGCAGCGTCCAGGGGGCGGACTATGGCTACACCTTC.

This clonotype appeared a single time. A clone one base away is much larger, so this may be a read error. The rearrangement uses TRBV4-1 and TRBJ1-4; 7 positions agree with TRBD1. This CDR3 contains 15 residues. The V gene's germline CDR1 is MGHRA and CDR2 YSYEKL. V was pared by 8 bases and J by 7 bases, with 13 bases of the junction left unmatched. The CDR3 bases are TGCGCCAGCGGCTCTGCGGACAGGTCGAGTGAAAAACTGTTTTTT. Its translation is CASGSADRSSEKLFF.

For this clonotype: This may be a read error: a much more frequent sequence differs by one nucleotide. The chain recombines TRBV28 with TRBJ2-7; 8 bases agree with TRBD1. CDR1 and CDR2 from the germline V gene are MDHEN and SYDVKM. The CDR3 loop spans 15 amino acids. Written as DNA, the CDR3 is TGTGCCAGCAGTTTATTACTCGGGGGACAGGACGAGCAGTGCTTC. Amino acid sequence: CASSLLLGGQDEQCF.

The chain joins TRBV24-1 to TRBJ2-1; weak D call: TRBD2 (5 bases). The CDR3 covers 14 residues. Germline V CDR1 and CDR2: KGHDR, SFDVKD. Trimming took 4 bases from V and 4 from J, leaving 10 bases between them. The CDR3 nucleotides are TGTGCCACCAGTGACGGGAATGAGTACAATGAGCAGTTCTTC. Translating it yields CATSDGNEYNEQFF.

This chain joins TRBV12-3 or TRBV12-4 and TRBJ1-4; 8 positions agree with TRBD1. The junction had 2 bases not matched to a gene; V was cut back by 6 bases and J by 2 bases. CDR3 length: 14 residues. This chain's CDR3 is CASRYRGTNEKLFF. CDR3 nucleotides: TGTGCCAGCAGGTACAGGGGGACTAATGAAAAACTGTTTTTT.

The table lists this clonotype with a few counts. J is TRBJ1-1 and V is TRBV5-6; D gene ambiguous. V was clipped by 0 bases and J by 5 bases, with 14 bases between them. The CDR3 has 15 residues. Germline V CDR1 and CDR2: SGHDT, YYEEEE. CDR3 protein: CASSLEGDVTTEAFF. CDR3 nucleotides: TGTGCCAGCAGCTTGGAGGGCGACGTGACTACTGAAGCTTTCTTT.

This clonotype came up many times. This chain links TRBV28 with TRBJ1-3; a weak D match, TRBD1 (5 bases). In germline, CDR1 is MDHEN, CDR2 SYDVKM. The CDR3 runs to 17 residues. Trimming removed 1 base at V and 0 bases at J, with 13 bases between. The CDR3 protein is CASSLFDSSSSGNTIYF. The CDR3 DNA is TGTGCCAGCAGTTTATTCGACAGCTCGAGCTCTGGAAACACCATATATTTT.

This clonotype was recorded many times. The chain is built from TRBV30 and TRBJ2-4; D is perhaps TRBD2 (6 bases). V was pared by 1 base and J by 0 bases, with 7 bases between. From germline, CDR1 is GTSNPN and CDR2 SVGIG (reference sequence). The CDR3 spans 14 residues. CDR3 amino acids: CAWSGGIAKNIQYF. The DNA for the CDR3 is TGTGCCTGGAGTGGCGGGATAGCCAAAAACATTCAGTACTTC.

The gene calls are TRBV7-6 and TRBJ2-7; a possible D gene is TRBD2 (5 bases). Germline-derived CDR1 and CDR2 are SGHVS and FNYEAQ. The CDR3 spans 14 residues. The V and J ends lost 5 bases and 2 bases respectively, with 13 bases between them. CDR3 residues: CASSPRAETYEQYF. CDR3 DNA: TGTGCCAGCAGCCCTAGAGCGGAAACCTACGAGCAGTACTTC. Looking up the rest from reference TRBV7-6 and TRBJ2-7 gives the full variable domain: GAGVSQSPRYKVTKRGQDVALRCDPISGHVSLYWYRQALGQGPEFLTYFNYEAQQDKSGLPNDRFSAERPEGSISTLTIQRTEQRDSAMYRCASSPRAETYEQYFGPGTRLTVT.